The TCR beta chain under discussion was sequenced for a study of cytomegalovirus exposure and HLA in healthy donors. About the study: From HLA-typed donors, an early data release held some 80 million unique TCRs. Study findings and constraints: CMV serostatus was the sole immune exposure data available. Earlier analysis looked at TCR beta V segments, and most were productive about 87% or about 30% of the time. There were reportedly fewer N-insertions in an Asian-associated ancestry cluster than the approximately 630-donor mean, in a later analysis.

With 60 Vbeta and 13 Jbeta primers, the PCR was carried out. Data came from immunoSEQ multiplex PCR; TCRdb stores just in-frame clones and leaves some out. The table includes about 170,000 clones, about 76% detected once. CDR1 is SEHNR, CDR2 FQNEAQ, per germline (reference sequence). CDR3 length: 12 amino acids. With respect to this clone: The antigen remains unidentified. At one of its ends the junction is not consistent with the germline gene, which may arise from a read error.

V usage is TRBV7-9 and J usage is TRBJ2-7; TRBD2 is a possible D gene (5 bases). This clonotype was sampled from a woman between 18 and 29 years old in good health and CMV-seropositive. Sequencing was done on a sample of PBMCs. The CDR3 DNA follows: TGTTCCAGCAGCTGGACTCACTACGAGCAGTACTTC. This encodes CSSSWTHYEQYF.